These 30 T cell receptor beta chains originate from one sample sequenced in a study of T-cell reconstitution after alpha-beta-depleted transplantation in children. The TCRbeta library was prepared with unique molecular identifiers. Using its own MiXCR run on the PCR reads, TCRdb lists one record per CDR3 protein. The table lists 200,000 to 250,000 distinct CDR3 sequences, roughly 9% of them singletons. The sample in question was PBMCs from the stem cell graft donor, obtained from the stem cell graft. The receptors derive from a human donor who donated a stem cell graft to a child with acute lymphoblastic leukemia.

This clonotype occurred a few times. The rearrangement uses TRBV15 and TRBJ1-2, with D uncertain. V gave up 0 bases and J gave up 8 bases, with 16 bases separating them. CDR3 length: 15 amino acids. Germline CDR1 reads LNHNV; CDR2 reads YYDKDF (reference sequence). CDR3 bases: TGTGCCACCAGCAGAGATCTTCGAGGGTCTCGGGGCTACACCTTC. Residues: CATSRDLRGSRGYTF.

A remark on this clonotype: A much larger clone differs by one base, so this may be a read error. The CDR3 coding sequence is TGCAGTGCTAGAGGGGACAGGGGTCTCTACGAGCAGTACTTC. This codes for CSARGDRGLYEQYF. The chain carries TRBV20-1 and TRBJ2-7; 10 nucleotides align to TRBD1. The germline V gene encodes CDR1 DFQATT and CDR2 SNEGSKA (reference sequence). After removal of 1 base from V and 3 bases from J, the junction contained 3 bases not matched to a gene. This CDR3 region has 14 residues.

J is TRBJ2-1 and V is TRBV5-1; 11 bases match TRBD1. Germline trimming cut 4 bases from V and 0 bases from J; bases unmatched to any gene: 6. The CDR3 is 17 amino acids. CDR1 and CDR2 (germline): SGHRS, YFSETQ. Written as DNA, the CDR3 is TGCGCCAGCAGCCTAGGACAGGGGGCCGACTCCTACAATGAGCAGTTCTTC. It encodes CASSLGQGADSYNEQFF.

Ten or more counts support this clonotype. V and J are TRBV7-2 and TRBJ1-2, with 8 bases identical to TRBD1. V lost 4 bases to trimming and J lost 3 bases; unmatched junction nucleotides: 7. CDR1 is SGHTA and CDR2 is FQGNSA in the germline V gene. The length of the CDR3 is 15 residues. The CDR3 coding sequence is TGTGCCAGCAGCTCAAGACAGGGACAGGACTATGGCTACACCTTC. It specifies CASSSRQGQDYGYTF.

This chain's CDR3 is CASSSDPNTEAFF. The CDR3 DNA reads as TGTGCCAGCAGCTCTGACCCGAACACTGAAGCTTTCTTT. The V gene is TRBV11-2, the J gene TRBJ1-1, with no clear D. Germline V gene lookup returns CDR1 SGHAT and CDR2 FQNNGV. V gave up 4 bases and J gave up 1 base, with 7 bases separating them. The CDR3 runs 13 residues.

This clonotype has just a few counts. The chain employs TRBV7-2 and TRBJ2-7; perhaps TRBD1 as D (5 bases). Between the trimmed V and J ends, which lost 2 bases and 1 base, there was a span of 9 bases. The CDR3 loop spans 14 amino acids. Germline CDR1 reads SGHTA; CDR2 reads FQGNSA. The CDR3 region is CASSLYRQSYEQYF. In DNA form, the CDR3 reads TGTGCCAGCAGCTTATATCGACAGTCCTACGAGCAGTACTTC.

The table lists this clonotype with a few counts. V gene TRBV29-1 combines with J gene TRBJ1-1; tentatively, D is TRBD1 (5 bases). This CDR3 has 14 residues. Germline lookup yields CDR1 SQVTM and CDR2 ANQGSEA. V lost 4 bases, J lost 6 bases, and 18 bases lay in between. The CDR3 sequence: CSVVPVAGPPEAFF. CDR3 coding DNA: TGCAGCGTTGTACCGGTGGCAGGGCCCCCTGAAGCTTTCTTT.

V is TRBV7-2 and J is TRBJ2-7; no clear D. Trimming removed 1 base at V and 5 bases at J, with 9 bases between. CDR1 is SGHTA, CDR2 FQGNSA, per germline. The CDR3 is 13 amino acids. CDR3 nucleotide sequence: TGTGCCAGCAGCTTAGGGCGTGGCGACGAGCAGTACTTC. It is translated as CASSLGRGDEQYF.

This clonotype was seen at least ten times. The chain links TRBV29-1 to TRBJ1-5; D gene ambiguous. The germline CDR1 and CDR2 sequences are SQVTM and ANQGSEA. There are 12 residues in the CDR3. V was cut by 0 bases and J by 6 bases, with 6 bases left in between. Here the CDR3 DNA reads TGCAGCGTTGAAGATCTTGGTCAGCCCCAGCATTTT. This codes for CSVEDLGQPQHF.

Note on this clonotype: A much larger clone differs by one base, so this may be a read error. This sequence joins TRBV13 and TRBJ2-7, with 9 nucleotides matching TRBD1. The CDR3 totals 16 residues. V shed 0 bases, J shed 13 bases, and the junction held 16 bases outside the gene matches. Germline loops: CDR1 PRHDT, CDR2 FYEKMQ (reference sequence). CDR3 amino acids: CASSLGSGQGTAGVYF. DNA for the CDR3: TGTGCCAGCAGCTTAGGGTCGGGACAGGGTACGGCGGGGGTATACTTC.

This clonotype was seen repeatedly, ten times or more. This chain links TRBV27 with TRBJ2-3; D is perhaps TRBD2 (6 bases). Trimming took off 2 bases at V and 11 bases at J, with 20 bases between the two ends. Per germline, CDR1 MNHEY and CDR2 SMNVEV (reference sequence). The CDR3 is made up of 15 amino acids. The CDR3 loop is CASSLTSRLGSGQYF. CDR3 nucleotides: TGTGCCAGCAGTTTAACCTCCCGACTAGGTTCGGGGCAGTATTTT.

This clonotype was detected many times. This chain connects TRBV7-8 to TRBJ2-5; 14 nucleotides line up with TRBD2. This CDR3 comprises 16 residues. V lost 5 bases to trimming and J lost 2 bases; unmatched junction nucleotides: 4. Germline CDR1 and CDR2: SGHVS and FQNEAQ. The CDR3 protein is CASSPGLAGGQETQYF. The CDR3 DNA follows: TGTGCCAGCAGCCCCGGACTAGCGGGGGGACAAGAGACCCAGTACTTC. The full variable domain, with the rest looked up from reference TRBV7-8 and TRBJ2-5, is GAGVSQSPRYKVAKRGQDVALRCDPISGHVSLFWYQQALGQGPEFLTYFQNEAQLDKSGLPSDRFFAERPEGSVSTLKIQRTQQEDSAVYLCASSPGLAGGQETQYFGPGTRLLVL.

This clonotype appeared many times. The V gene is TRBV4-3, the J gene TRBJ2-7; a possible D gene is TRBD1 (6 bases). CDR1 and CDR2 (germline): LGHNA, YSLEER. Trimming left V 8 bases short and J 3 bases short, with 23 bases between. The CDR3 is 16 amino acids. The CDR3 bases are TGCGCCAGCCTAGATTTGGGGGCCCTCGATTGCTACGAGCAGTACTTC. Translated: CASLDLGALDCYEQYF.

This clonotype was counted many times. CDR3 in DNA: TGTGCCAGCAAAAATTCCTCCACTGAAGCTTTCTTT. As protein: CASKNSSTEAFF. The genes are TRBV6-1 and TRBJ1-1, with unresolved D. This CDR3 comprises 12 residues. The V gene lost 7 bases and the J gene lost 4 bases, with 10 bases spanning the gap. Germline V gene sequence: CDR1 MNHNS, CDR2 SASEGT.

This clonotype has just a few counts. The V call is TRBV4-3, the J call TRBJ1-2; TRBD1 matches 7 bases. CDR3 length: 15 residues. In germline, CDR1 is LGHNA, CDR2 YSLEER. The V segment lost 0 bases and the J segment 2 bases; nucleotides outside the gene matches: 3. The CDR3 region has the DNA TGCGCCAGCAGCCAAGAATACAGGGGAAACTATGGCTACACCTTC. Amino acid sequence: CASSQEYRGNYGYTF.

This clonotype has only a few counts. This chain connects TRBV4-2 to TRBJ1-3; 7 bases fit TRBD1. From germline, CDR1 is LGHNA and CDR2 YNFKEQ. With V trimmed by 0 bases and J by 4 bases, 6 bases remained unmatched. CDR3 length equals 16 residues. The CDR3 spells CASSQDKGASGNTIYF. CDR3 bases: TGTGCCAGCAGCCAAGATAAGGGGGCATCAGGAAACACCATATATTTT.

A few counts support this clonotype. The V call is TRBV12-3 or TRBV12-4, the J call TRBJ1-2; a weak D match, TRBD1 (5 bases). Trimming pared 9 bases from V and 4 bases from J, leaving 24 bases between. There are 16 residues in the CDR3. CDR3 protein: CASSPFVGGGTYGYTF. The CDR3 nucleotides read TGTGCCAGTAGCCCTTTCGTTGGGGGAGGTACCTATGGCTACACCTTC.

This clonotype occurred a few times. The J gene is TRBJ2-3, the V gene TRBV29-1; 8 positions agree with TRBD2. CDR1 is SQVTM and CDR2 is ANQGSEA in the germline V gene. The CDR3 contains 16 residues. The V segment lost 4 bases and the J segment 2 bases; nucleotides outside the gene matches: 11. The DNA for the CDR3 is TGCAGCGTTGTACGCATAGCGGGGTATCCCACAGATACGCAGTATTTT. It translates to CSVVRIAGYPTDTQYF.

This clonotype was seen many times. The chain has TRBV20-1 and TRBJ2-3; 9 nucleotides match TRBD2. Trimming at V came to 1 base and at J to 1 base, leaving 9 bases not matched to a gene. This CDR3 contains 17 residues. In germline, CDR1 is DFQATT, CDR2 SNEGSKA (reference sequence). The CDR3 loop is CSARGSGLALRTDTQYF. CDR3 DNA: TGCAGTGCTAGAGGAAGCGGACTAGCGTTACGCACAGATACGCAGTATTTT.

V usage is TRBV6-5 and J usage is TRBJ1-2; possible D gene TRBD1, 6 bases. CDR1 and CDR2 from the germline V gene are MNHEY and SVGAGI. V gave up 2 bases and J gave up 1 base, with 17 bases separating them. The CDR3 contains 17 residues. For the CDR3, the DNA is TGTGCCAGCAGTTACGGGGGGCAGAGCGTAAATAACTATGGCTACACCTTC. It codes for CASSYGGQSVNNYGYTF.

In nucleotides, the CDR3 is TGTGCCATCTCACCAGTATCCTACGAGCAGTACTTC. Its protein is CAISPVSYEQYF. The chain recombines TRBV10-3 with TRBJ2-7; D gene uncertain. Germline V CDR1 and CDR2: ENHRY, SYGVKD. Trimming removed 8 bases at V and 1 base at J, with 9 bases between. The CDR3 length is 12 residues.

This CDR3 reads CASSLELQGPLQPQHF. For the CDR3, the DNA is TGTGCCAGCAGCTTGGAACTACAGGGGCCACTCCAGCCCCAGCATTTT. The chain recombines TRBV5-5 with TRBJ1-5; TRBD1 aligns across 7 bases. J lost 7 bases, V lost 0 bases, and 10 bases had no gene match. This CDR3 region has 16 residues. Germline lookup yields CDR1 SGHKS and CDR2 YYEKEE (reference sequence).

This clonotype was counted many times. This chain links TRBV18 with TRBJ2-1; no reliable D call. The CDR3 is 12 amino acids. CDR1 is KGHSH, CDR2 LQKENI, per germline. V was trimmed by 1 base and J by 9 bases, leaving 7 bases between them. The CDR3: CASSPRLGEQFF. In DNA, the CDR3 is TGTGCCAGCTCACCACGCCTTGGTGAGCAGTTCTTC.

This clonotype was picked up many times. This chain links TRBV4-2 with TRBJ2-1; D possibly matches TRBD1 or TRBD2 (7 bases each). The germline V gene has CDR1 LGHNA and CDR2 YNFKEQ. V dropped 3 bases and J dropped 5 bases, with 11 bases sitting between them. This CDR3 spans 14 amino acids. CDR3 residues: CASSQGGTDNEQFF. CDR3 bases: TGTGCCAGCAGCCAGGGAGGGACAGACAATGAGCAGTTCTTC.

Ten or more counts support this clonotype. V usage is TRBV3-1 and J usage is TRBJ2-7; D gene ambiguous. The V end was cut by 0 bases, the J end by 2 bases, with 8 bases between. Germline CDR1 is LGHDT and CDR2 is YNNKEL (reference sequence). This CDR3 region has 14 residues. The CDR3 DNA reads as TGTGCCAGCAGCCAAGAAGGCAGACCCTACGAGCAGTACTTC. This translates into CASSQEGRPYEQYF.

The chain joins TRBV12-5 to TRBJ2-5; 14 nucleotides agree with TRBD2. CDR1 LGHNT and CDR2 FRNRAP come from the germline V gene. The CDR3 length is 18 residues. The junction had 11 bases not matched to a gene; V was cut back by 6 bases and J by 2 bases. The CDR3: CASGSGLAGGQLQETQYF. The CDR3 DNA sequence: TGTGCTAGTGGCAGCGGACTAGCGGGGGGACAACTACAAGAGACCCAGTACTTC.

This clonotype was observed at least ten times. The V and J genes are TRBV5-1 and TRBJ1-1, with 10 bases that match TRBD1. V shed 2 bases, J shed 3 bases, and the junction held 4 bases outside the gene matches. Germline V CDR1 and CDR2: SGHRS, YFSETQ. CDR3 length: 15 amino acids. The CDR3 nucleotides are TGCGCCAGCAGCTTAGGGGACAGGGGTCACACTGAAGCTTTCTTT. Amino acid sequence: CASSLGDRGHTEAFF.

This clonotype has only a few counts. The chain carries TRBV4-1 and TRBJ2-7, with a weak D call TRBD1 (6 bases). V shed 1 base and J shed 3 bases, with 13 bases lying between them. There are 15 residues in the CDR3. Germline values: CDR1 MGHRA, CDR2 YSYEKL. CDR3 nucleotides: TGCGCCAGCAGCCAAGGAGTAACAGGGAGCTACGAGCAGTACTTC. Translated, it gives CASSQGVTGSYEQYF.

This clonotype was picked up many times. The chain uses TRBV18 and TRBJ2-2; D gene uncertain. V was clipped by 4 bases and J by 4 bases, with 7 bases between them. The CDR3 totals 13 residues. In germline, CDR1 is KGHSH, CDR2 LQKENI. The CDR3 protein is CASSQAVTGELFF. CDR3 nucleotides: TGTGCCAGCTCACAGGCCGTCACCGGGGAGCTGTTTTTT.

A few counts support this clonotype. The chain has TRBV5-1 and TRBJ2-3; no firm D call. Per the germline V gene, CDR1 is SGHRS and CDR2 is YFSETQ. Trimming removed 1 base from V and 6 bases from J, with 15 bases in between. The CDR3 contains 15 residues. CDR3 DNA sequence: TGCGCCAGCAGCTTGAAATTACGGGCCCTCGATACGCAGTATTTT. As protein: CASSLKLRALDTQYF.